A single sample gave rise to the 23 T cell receptor beta chains below, sequenced in a study of vaccination effects on CD4 cells after COVID-19. These receptors have no known antigen. Clones were sequenced by immunoSEQ multiplex PCR, and TCRdb holds only the in-frame ones, with some missing. The sample carries 65,000 to 95,000 clones, roughly 80% recorded once. Expansion of antigen-specific CD4+ T cells with viral peptide pools was carried out by the ViraFEST assay before sequencing. Subsequent to approximately 9 days of culture, CD4+ T cells were isolated. Participants were given two doses of BNT162b2 or mRNA-1273 vaccine. Sample: CD4+ T cells from PBMCs cultured with HCoV-OC43 spike peptides, taken after COVID-19 vaccination. Subset noted: HCoV-OC43 spike overlapping peptide pool stimulation. These receptors were collected from a human donor who received a COVID-19 vaccine.

The rearrangement uses TRBV11-2 and TRBJ2-2; D remains unclear. V lost 5 bases and J 1 base, leaving 8 bases between the germline ends. The CDR3 totals 14 residues. CDR1 and CDR2 from the germline V gene are SGHAT and FQNNGV. In DNA, the CDR3 is TGTGCCAGCAGCCTAATCCGGAACACCGGGGAGCTGTTTTTT. Translation gives CASSLIRNTGELFF.

This clone was detected only once. This chain links TRBV6-4 with TRBJ2-5; TRBD1 agrees at 9 bases. This CDR3 has 14 amino acids. Trimming cost V 4 bases and J 6 bases; bases outside gene matches: 6. CDR1 is MRHNA and CDR2 is SNTAGT in the germline V gene. For the CDR3, the DNA is TGTGCCAGCAGTGCCGACAGGGGGAGTAAGACCCAGTACTTC. Its protein is CASSADRGSKTQYF.

This chain connects TRBV5-1 to TRBJ2-3; 9 bases align to TRBD2. The CDR3 consists of 14 residues. V was pared by 4 bases and J by 5 bases, with 5 bases of the junction left unmatched. The V gene's germline CDR1 is SGHRS and CDR2 YFSETQ. The CDR3 reads CASSLRGGGDTQYF. The CDR3 DNA is TGCGCCAGCAGCCTGCGGGGGGGCGGAGATACGCAGTATTTT. The variable domain in full, completed from reference TRBV5-1 and TRBJ2-3, reads KAGVTQTPRYLIKTRGQQVTLSCSPISGHRSVSWYQQTPGQGLQFLFEYFSETQRNKGNFPGRFSGRQFSNSRSEMNVSTLELGDSALYLCASSLRGGGDTQYFGPGTRLTVL.

V gene TRBV2 combines with J gene TRBJ1-6, with D possibly matching TRBD1 (5 bases). The CDR3 is 13 residues long. Germline assignment: CDR1 SNHLY and CDR2 FYNNEI. V lost 4 bases and J lost 6, with 7 bases in between. CDR3 sequence reads: CASSGDRNSPLHF. The CDR3 DNA follows: TGTGCCAGCAGTGGGGACCGTAATTCACCCCTCCACTTT.

V usage is TRBV19 and J usage is TRBJ1-5; weak D call: TRBD1 (5 bases). Germline V gene lookup returns CDR1 LNHDA and CDR2 SQIVND (reference sequence). V lost 3 bases to trimming and J lost 4 bases, with 7 bases between them. The CDR3 consists of 13 residues. The CDR3 here is CASSIWGNQPQHF. The CDR3 DNA sequence: TGTGCCAGTAGTATTTGGGGGAATCAGCCCCAGCATTTT.

The chain couples TRBV3-1 (or the pseudogene TRBV3-2) to TRBJ2-3, with D perhaps given as TRBD1 or TRBD2 (5 bases each). The V end lost 4 bases, the J end lost 13 bases, and 15 bases lay between the germline ends. The length of the CDR3 is 12 residues. Germline V gene sequence: CDR1 LGHDT, CDR2 YNNKEL (reference sequence). The DNA of the CDR3 is TGTGCCAGCAGCCTCTCCGGGACCAAAAAGTATTTT. It specifies CASSLSGTKKYF.

The genes are TRBV3-1 (or the pseudogene TRBV3-2) and TRBJ2-7; D not certain. V was pared by 2 bases and J by 0 bases, with 8 bases between. Germline-derived CDR1 and CDR2 are LGHDT and YNNKEL (reference sequence). The CDR3 runs 14 residues. The CDR3 is CASSQSLRSYEQYV. CDR3 coding DNA: TGTGCCAGCAGCCAAAGTTTGCGCTCCTACGAGCAGTACGTC.

This rearrangement joins TRBV3-1 (or the pseudogene TRBV3-2) to TRBJ2-5; D perhaps matches TRBD2 (5 bases). This CDR3 has 13 residues. CDR1 and CDR2 from the germline V gene are LGHDT and YNNKEL (reference sequence). Trimming stripped 4 bases from V and 11 bases from J, with 17 bases between. The CDR3 bases are TGTGCCAGCAGCCGACATGCCGACACGGGACAGTACTTC. It codes for CASSRHADTGQYF.

CDR3: CASSYWTVQETQYF. The DNA for the CDR3 is TGTGCCAGCAGTTATTGGACAGTCCAAGAGACCCAGTACTTC. V and J are TRBV5-5 and TRBJ2-5, with D possibly being TRBD1 (6 bases). CDR3 length: 14 amino acids. V lost 5 bases and J lost 1, with 12 bases in between. Per the germline V gene, CDR1 is SGHKS and CDR2 is YYEKEE (reference sequence).

The rearrangement joins TRBV19 to TRBJ1-5, with 8 bases identical to TRBD1. This CDR3 contains 16 residues. The germline CDR1 and CDR2 sequences are LNHDA and SQIVND (reference sequence). The ends lost 5 bases at V and 5 bases at J; junction bases unmatched: 11. The CDR3 DNA reads as TGTGCCAGTAGTCCCTGGACAGGGAGGGCCGATCAGCCCCAGCATTTT. It encodes CASSPWTGRADQPQHF. Full variable domain (outside the CDR3, taken from reference TRBV19 and TRBJ1-5): DGGITQSPKYLFRKEGQNVTLSCEQNLNHDAMYWYRQDPGQGLRLIYYSQIVNDFQKGDIAEGYSVSREKKESFPLTVTSAQKNPTAFYLCASSPWTGRADQPQHFGDGTRLSIL.

The chain is built from TRBV12-2 and TRBJ2-6. TRBV12-2 corresponds to a pseudogene. The CDR3 spans 17 residues. CDR3 nucleotide sequence: TGTGCAAGTCGCTTAGGGATGGGCGGCTCTGGGGCCAACGTCCTGACTTTC. It codes for CASRLGMGGSGANVLTF.

The gene calls are TRBV14 and TRBJ2-7; D is undetermined. Germline V gives CDR1 SGHDN, CDR2 FVKESK. The CDR3 extends over 12 amino acids. V lost 4 bases and J lost 0, with 4 bases in between. The DNA for the CDR3 is TGTGCCAGCAGCCGGATCTCCTACGAGCAGTACGTC. This gives the protein CASSRISYEQYV.

The CDR3 reads CASSIGMWETQYF. In DNA form, the CDR3 reads TGTGCCAGTAGTATAGGAATGTGGGAGACCCAGTACTTC. The V call is TRBV19, the J call TRBJ2-5; no clear D. In germline, CDR1 is LNHDA, CDR2 SQIVND (reference sequence). The V end was cut by 1 base, the J end by 5 bases, with 8 bases between. The CDR3 extends over 13 amino acids.

J is TRBJ2-6 and V is TRBV2; D gene ambiguous. Germline CDR1 reads SNHLY; CDR2 reads FYNNEI. V was pared by 2 bases and J by 2 bases, with 7 bases between. This CDR3 spans 15 amino acids. In DNA form, the CDR3 reads TGTGCCAGCAGTGAATGGTCTGCTGGGGCCAACGTCCTGACTTTC. Its protein product is CASSEWSAGANVLTF.

This clone appeared a few times. The chain carries TRBV6-1 and TRBJ1-6; D may be TRBD1 (6 bases). V was pared by 4 bases and J by 11 bases, with 21 bases between. This CDR3 is 16 amino acids long. The germline V gene has CDR1 MNHNS and CDR2 SASEGT. In DNA form, the CDR3 reads TGTGCCAGCAGTGCCGGATATGTCAGGGGCTTGCCACCCCTCCACTTT. It yields the protein CASSAGYVRGLPPLHF.

The chain couples TRBV5-6 to TRBJ1-2, with D unresolved. Trimming removed 2 bases from V and 2 bases from J, with 7 bases in between. This CDR3 has 13 residues. CDR1 is SGHDT and CDR2 is YYEEEE in the germline V gene. The CDR3 DNA is TGTGCCAGCAGCTTCCGGGGAAACTATGGCTACACCTTC. Translated: CASSFRGNYGYTF.

V is TRBV4-3 and J is TRBJ2-7; D may be TRBD1 (5 bases). Germline V gene sequence: CDR1 LGHNA, CDR2 YSLEER. Deletions cut 4 bases from V and 4 bases from J, with 17 bases between. The CDR3 contains 15 residues. CDR3 sequence: CASSPRLQGAYEQYV. The CDR3 DNA follows: TGCGCCAGCAGCCCCCGGCTTCAAGGGGCTTACGAGCAGTACGTC.

A remark on this clone: Germline and junction disagree at one end, which may indicate a read error. The chain recombines TRBV6-5 with TRBJ1-5; possibly TRBD1 for D (6 bases). CDR1 MNHEY and CDR2 SVGAGI come from the germline V gene. This CDR3 spans 12 amino acids. The CDR3 DNA reads as TGTGCCAGCAGTCCCTCGGTAGGACAGAGGATTTTT. Protein product: CASSPSVGQRIF.

This clone was observed a handful of times. V and J are TRBV7-2 and TRBJ1-3; D is ambiguous. The CDR3 has 15 residues. V lost 2 bases, J lost 2 bases, and 10 bases lay in between. Per germline, CDR1 SGHTA and CDR2 FQGNSA. CDR3 protein: CASSLNPAPGNTIYF. The DNA of the CDR3 is TGTGCCAGCAGCTTAAACCCCGCGCCTGGAAACACCATATATTTT.

The V gene is TRBV7-9, the J gene TRBJ1-5, with a possible D match to TRBD1 (5 bases). The germline gives CDR1 SEHNR, CDR2 FQNEAQ (reference sequence). V dropped 3 bases and J dropped 4 bases, with 7 bases sitting between them. The CDR3 runs to 13 residues. CDR3 protein: CASSFEGNQPQHF. In DNA form, the CDR3 reads TGTGCCAGCAGCTTCGAGGGGAATCAGCCCCAGCATTTT.

V usage is TRBV9 and J usage is TRBJ1-2; D might be TRBD1 (5 bases). Germline values: CDR1 SGDLS, CDR2 YYNGEE. V dropped 0 bases and J dropped 5 bases, with 20 bases sitting between them. CDR3 length: 17 amino acids. The CDR3: CASSVGARPQGPYGYTF. CDR3 sequence (DNA): TGTGCCAGCAGCGTAGGGGCGCGACCCCAGGGACCTTATGGCTACACCTTC.

The rearrangement joins TRBV19 to TRBJ1-1, with D unclear. Trimming took off 7 bases at V and 1 base at J, with 19 bases between the two ends. Germline V gives CDR1 LNHDA, CDR2 SQIVND (reference sequence). The CDR3 is 16 residues long. CDR3 DNA sequence: TGTGCCAGTAATCCCTTCGGTGCGGTAGAGAACACTGAAGCTTTCTTT. Its translation: CASNPFGAVENTEAFF.

The chain's CDR3 is CAWSVDRGLSEAFF. For the CDR3, the DNA is TGTGCCTGGAGTGTGGACAGGGGGCTCTCTGAAGCTTTCTTT. V and J are TRBV30 and TRBJ1-1, with 11 positions matching TRBD1. The V and J ends lost 0 bases and 6 bases, in that order; junction bases with no gene match: 3. Germline CDR1 GTSNPN, CDR2 SVGIG (reference sequence). This CDR3 has 14 residues.